Following are 30 T cell receptor beta chains from one sample sequenced in a study of blood T cell repertoires in COVID-19. The repertoire was sequenced with immunoSEQ multiplex PCR; TCRdb's copy has only in-frame clones and lacks some. Of some 250,000 clones listed, 80% to 90% were seen once; the top ten hold over 9.5%. Sample: peripheral blood. These TCRs come from a woman aged 25-40 years with COVID-19, enrolled during active disease.

The chain is built from TRBV6-2 or TRBV6-3 and TRBJ2-7, with TRBD1 as a possible D gene (6 bases). With 6 bases removed from V and 6 bases from J, the gap between germline ends came to 18 bases. CDR1 MNHEY and CDR2 SVGEGT come from the germline V gene. There are 14 residues in the CDR3. The CDR3 is CASSPRGALIEQYF. The DNA for the CDR3 is TGTGCCAGCAGCCCCAGGGGCGCCCTCATCGAGCAGTACTTC.

The rearrangement joins TRBV15 to TRBJ1-1, with D uncertain. CDR3 size: 14 residues. The V and J ends lost 5 bases and 1 base respectively, with 11 bases between them. CDR1 and CDR2 (germline): LNHNV, YYDKDF (reference sequence). The CDR3 sequence: CATSHGRSNTEAFF. CDR3 coding DNA: TGTGCCACCAGCCACGGCAGGTCGAACACTGAAGCTTTCTTT.

This clone was seen only once. The chain recombines TRBV6-5 with TRBJ1-1; 9 bases fit TRBD1. The length of the CDR3 is 14 residues. CDR1 and CDR2 from the germline V gene are MNHEY and SVGAGI. The V segment lost 6 bases and the J segment 5 bases; nucleotides outside the gene matches: 7. The CDR3 protein is CASSPDRGVTEAFF. Here the CDR3 DNA reads TGTGCCAGCAGCCCCGACAGGGGGGTGACTGAAGCTTTCTTT.

The J gene is TRBJ1-4, the V gene TRBV7-9; TRBD1 might be the D (6 bases). The CDR3 is 14 residues long. The germline V gene encodes CDR1 SEHNR and CDR2 FQNEAQ (reference sequence). V was cut by 5 bases and J by 8 bases, with 15 bases left in between. For the CDR3, the DNA is TGTGCCAGCAGCGCTCGACAGGAAGGCGAAAAACTGTTTTTT. It specifies CASSARQEGEKLFF.

The chain has TRBV7-9 and TRBJ1-3; D uncertain. The V end was cut by 5 bases, the J end by 4 bases, with 15 bases between. The CDR3 runs 15 residues. Germline V gene sequence: CDR1 SEHNR, CDR2 FQNEAQ (reference sequence). For the CDR3, the DNA is TGTGCCAGCAGCCCGTGGACTCTGGCAGGAAACACCATATATTTT. Protein: CASSPWTLAGNTIYF.

V usage is TRBV21-1 and J usage is TRBJ2-7; the D call in the table, TRBD2, was not verified against the DNA. TRBV21-1 is a known pseudogene. This CDR3 is 16 amino acids long. CDR3 nucleotides: TGTGCCAGCAGCCCCCGGGGGGACACCCCCTCCTACGAGCAGTACTTC. This encodes CASSPRGDTPSYEQYF.

The rearrangement joins TRBV3-1 (or the pseudogene TRBV3-2) to TRBJ2-5; 7 bases map to TRBD1. V was clipped by 5 bases and J by 1 base; unmatched bases: 13. There are 17 residues in the CDR3. Per germline, CDR1 LGHDT and CDR2 YNNKEL (reference sequence). CDR3 sequence reads: CASSSSPAPGGQETQYF. The CDR3 DNA reads as TGTGCCAGCAGCAGCTCTCCGGCGCCAGGGGGCCAAGAGACCCAGTACTTC.

The chain joins TRBV27 to TRBJ2-5; D is perhaps TRBD1 (6 bases). CDR3 length: 15 amino acids. Germline V lookup: CDR1 MNHEY, CDR2 SMNVEV (reference sequence). Trimming took 5 bases from V and 5 from J, leaving 18 bases between them. The CDR3 DNA reads TGTGCCAGCAGTCTCGGACAGCCCGACCTCGAGACCCAGTACTTC. Amino acids: CASSLGQPDLETQYF.

The chain joins TRBV4-1 to TRBJ1-6, with D possibly TRBD1 on 6 matching bases. Germline-derived CDR1 and CDR2 are MGHRA and YSYEKL. Trimming removed 1 base from V and 9 bases from J, with 10 bases in between. The CDR3 is 14 residues long. DNA for the CDR3: TGCGCCAGCAGCCAAGGCAGGGGCTCTTCACCCCTCCACTTT. The encoded protein is CASSQGRGSSPLHF.

The genes are TRBV6-5 and TRBJ2-7, with a possible D match to TRBD1 (5 bases). The CDR3 is made up of 13 amino acids. Germline assignment: CDR1 MNHEY and CDR2 SVGAGI. The V gene lost 7 bases and the J gene lost 4 bases, with 14 bases spanning the gap. The CDR3 sequence: CASTRQPKYEQYF. CDR3 coding DNA: TGTGCCAGCACACGACAGCCTAAGTACGAGCAGTACTTC.

The chain couples TRBV11-2 to TRBJ1-4, with D possibly matching TRBD1 (6 bases). The CDR3 consists of 15 residues. V shed 5 bases and J shed 2 bases, with 12 bases lying between them. Germline CDR1 is SGHAT and CDR2 is FQNNGV. Written as DNA, the CDR3 is TGTGCCAGCAGCCGACAGGTTAAGACTAATGAAAAACTGTTTTTT. Its translation is CASSRQVKTNEKLFF.

This chain links TRBV10-2 with TRBJ1-1; a possible D gene is TRBD1 (5 bases). Per the germline V gene, CDR1 is WSHSY and CDR2 is SAAADI. This CDR3 contains 11 residues. V dropped 7 bases and J dropped 5 bases, with 8 bases sitting between them. CDR3 nucleotides: TGCGCCAGCATGGGGGGAACTGAAGCTTTCTTT. Protein sequence: CASMGGTEAFF.

V is TRBV24-1 and J is TRBJ1-1, with TRBD1 matching over 9 bases. Germline V CDR1 and CDR2: KGHDR, SFDVKD. This CDR3 has 15 amino acids. J gave up 5 bases and V 9 bases, and 12 bases lay outside the gene matches. CDR3 in DNA: TGTGCCACCGATAGACAGGGGGTACAGAATACTGAAGCTTTCTTT. Residues: CATDRQGVQNTEAFF.

The chain joins TRBV10-2 to TRBJ1-1; D gene ambiguous. Germline CDR1 WSHSY, CDR2 SAAADI. Between the trimmed V and J ends, which lost 5 bases and 1 base, there was a span of 8 bases. The CDR3 has 13 amino acids. The CDR3 nucleotides are TGCGCCAGCAGTCCCGGAGGGAACACTGAAGCTTTCTTT. Residues: CASSPGGNTEAFF.

Only one count was recorded for this clone. The chain carries TRBV19 and TRBJ1-2, with D possibly TRBD1 on 5 matching bases. The V gene's germline CDR1 is LNHDA and CDR2 SQIVND (reference sequence). The CDR3 covers 16 residues. V was pared by 3 bases and J by 4 bases, with 18 bases between. CDR3 bases: TGTGCCAGTAGTATTTGGTCAAGGGGCGACGGCTATGGCTACACCTTC. This codes for CASSIWSRGDGYGYTF.

This clone was observed once. This chain uses TRBV3-1 (or the pseudogene TRBV3-2) with TRBJ2-2; TRBD1 matches 10 bases. CDR3 length equals 16 residues. Germline CDR1 LGHDT, CDR2 YNNKEL (reference sequence). V lost 10 bases, J lost 2 bases, and 10 bases stayed unmatched. As DNA, the CDR3 is TGTGCCACCGCCGGGACAGGGGAAAGAAACACCGGGGAGCTGTTTTTT. The encoded protein is CATAGTGERNTGELFF.

This clone was picked up one time. The chain couples TRBV4-2 to TRBJ2-4, with TRBD2 matching 11 bases. The V and J ends lost 0 bases and 4 bases, in that order; junction bases with no gene match: 5. The CDR3 totals 17 residues. Germline loops: CDR1 LGHNA, CDR2 YNFKEQ. CDR3 sequence reads: CASSQEASGGTKNIQYF. CDR3 DNA: TGTGCCAGCAGCCAAGAAGCTAGCGGGGGGACTAAAAACATTCAGTACTTC.

The chain employs TRBV5-6 and TRBJ2-3, with 8 bases matching TRBD2. The CDR3 loop spans 16 amino acids. Trimming removed 4 bases from V and 5 bases from J; junction bases left unmatched: 12. Germline values: CDR1 SGHDT, CDR2 YYEEEE. The CDR3 is CASSLPWGAGGDTQYF. CDR3 in DNA: TGTGCCAGCAGCCTCCCATGGGGGGCGGGGGGAGATACGCAGTATTTT.

The V call is TRBV27, the J call TRBJ1-2; 12 nucleotides align to TRBD1. This CDR3 spans 15 amino acids. Looked up from germline, CDR1 is MNHEY and CDR2 is SMNVEV (reference sequence). J gave up 7 bases and V 5 bases, and 8 bases lay outside the gene matches. The CDR3 spells CASSPGTGGSSGYTF. The CDR3 coding sequence is TGTGCCAGCAGTCCGGGGACAGGGGGCTCGAGTGGCTACACCTTC.

For this clone: Other DNA sequences of this sample code for an identical CDR3. The V call is TRBV6-5, the J call TRBJ2-1, with D tentatively TRBD2 (5 bases). The CDR3 has 15 amino acids. Germline V CDR1 and CDR2: MNHEY, SVGAGI. V shed 2 bases and J shed 1 base, with 9 bases lying between them. This CDR3 reads CASSYRGSSYNEQFF. CDR3 sequence (DNA): TGTGCCAGCAGTTACCGGGGTTCGTCCTACAATGAGCAGTTCTTC.

A word on this clone: At one of its ends the junction is not consistent with the germline gene, which may arise from a read error. The same CDR3 arises from other DNA sequences in this sample as well. V and J are TRBV5-1 and TRBJ1-6, with 8 bases that match TRBD1. This CDR3 has 14 amino acids. Germline V gene lookup returns CDR1 SGHRS and CDR2 YFSETQ. DNA for the CDR3: TGCGCCAGCAGCTCGACAGGGGTTAATTCACCCCTTCACTTT. It specifies CASSSTGVNSPLHF.

This sequence joins TRBV21-1 and TRBJ2-1; whether TRBD1, the table's D call, matches the DNA was not checked. TRBV21-1 is described as a pseudogene. CDR3 size: 12 residues. DNA for the CDR3: TGTGCCAGCAGGGACAGCCACAATGAGCAGTTCTTC. Protein sequence: CASRDSHNEQFF.

The chain has TRBV14 and TRBJ2-5; 8 bases are shared with TRBD2. The CDR3 extends over 15 amino acids. Germline V gene data show CDR1 as SGHDN and CDR2 as FVKESK. The ends lost 7 bases at V and 2 bases at J; junction bases unmatched: 9. The CDR3 here is CASKDSGVFQETQYF. CDR3 bases: TGTGCCAGCAAGGATAGCGGGGTTTTTCAAGAGACCCAGTACTTC. Drawing the rest from reference TRBV14 and TRBJ2-5, the complete variable domain is EAGVTQFPSHSVIEKGQTVTLRCDPISGHDNLYWYRRVMGKEIKFLLHFVKESKQDESGMPNNRFLAERTGGTYSTLKVQPAELEDSGVYFCASKDSGVFQETQYFGPGTRLLVL.

This clone appeared many times. This sequence joins TRBV27 and TRBJ2-3, with TRBD1 matching over 9 bases. The CDR3 totals 14 residues. Germline CDR1 and CDR2: MNHEY and SMNVEV (reference sequence). V was clipped by 6 bases and J by 3 bases; unmatched bases: 4. For the CDR3, the DNA is TGTGCCAGCAGCGACAGGGGGGTAACAGATACGCAGTATTTT. Translation: CASSDRGVTDTQYF.

The sample holds a few counts of this clone. The J gene is TRBJ2-1, the V gene TRBV9; D gene uncertain. V gave up 3 bases and J gave up 0 bases, with 4 bases separating them. CDR1 and CDR2 from the germline V gene are SGDLS and YYNGEE. The CDR3 runs to 13 residues. This CDR3 is CASSAFSYNEQFF. The CDR3 DNA sequence: TGTGCCAGCAGCGCATTCTCCTACAATGAGCAGTTCTTC. Looking up the rest from reference TRBV9 and TRBJ2-1 gives the full variable domain: DSGVTQTPKHLITATGQRVTLRCSPRSGDLSVYWYQQSLDQGLQFLIQYYNGEERAKGNILERFSAQQFPDLHSELNLSSLELGDSALYFCASSAFSYNEQFFGPGTRLTVL.

This clone was detected only a few times. V gene TRBV5-1 combines with J gene TRBJ2-6, with D perhaps matching TRBD2 (5 bases). CDR1 and CDR2 from the germline V gene are SGHRS and YFSETQ. This CDR3 region has 16 residues. The ends were cut back, 1 base at V and 0 bases at J, with 8 bases in the middle. CDR3 amino acids: CASSLTGDSGANVLTF. CDR3 DNA sequence: TGCGCCAGCAGCTTGACCGGGGACTCTGGGGCCAACGTCCTGACTTTC.

This clone was seen just once. The CDR3 is CASRFGASGFQETQYF. CDR3 sequence (DNA): TGTGCAAGTCGCTTCGGGGCCAGCGGGTTCCAAGAGACCCAGTACTTC. The chain links TRBV12-2 to TRBJ2-5; no DNA check was done on the table's D call, TRBD2. TRBV12-2 represents a pseudogene. There are 16 residues in the CDR3.

This clone was detected only a few times. The chain recombines TRBV7-2 with TRBJ2-3; D is undetermined. In germline, CDR1 is SGHTA, CDR2 FQGNSA. V was cut by 3 bases and J by 6 bases, with 13 bases left in between. CDR3 length: 14 residues. DNA for the CDR3: TGTGCCAGCAGCTTCACACCCCTCCCGGATACGCAGTATTTT. Protein sequence: CASSFTPLPDTQYF.

The J gene is TRBJ2-7, the V gene TRBV4-1, with no clear D. In germline, CDR1 is MGHRA, CDR2 YSYEKL. The CDR3 consists of 14 residues. V shed 7 bases and J shed 0 bases, with 13 bases lying between them. CDR3 nucleotide sequence: TGCGCCAGCACTTCTACCCACCTCTCCTACGAGCAGTACTTC. Residues: CASTSTHLSYEQYF.

This chain joins TRBV5-4 and TRBJ1-2; 9 nucleotides line up with TRBD1. This CDR3 spans 16 amino acids. Trimming took 3 bases from V and 6 from J; bases not matched to a gene: 12. Per the germline V gene, CDR1 is SGHNT and CDR2 is YYREEE (reference sequence). DNA of the CDR3: TGTGCCAGCAGCTCGGATCCCGGAAGACAGGGGGATGGCTACACCTTC. Protein sequence: CASSSDPGRQGDGYTF.